A selection of T cell receptor beta chains follows, all from one sample in a study of T-cell reconstitution after alpha-beta-depleted transplantation in children. TCRdb processed the PCR reads anew with MiXCR; each CDR3 protein has one entry. Of some 550,000 distinct CDR3 sequences in the sample, about 18% were seen once. This sample comprised PBMCs from the stem cell graft donor, obtained from the stem cell graft. These receptors were obtained from a human donor who donated a stem cell graft to a child with acute lymphoblastic leukemia. The CDR3 runs from the conserved cysteine through the conserved F or W. Each record gives: clone size, J gene, D gene, V gene, CDR3 protein, CDR3 DNA. D genes are given only for firm matches. The size field is filled for only some rows; it gives once, few, many or a size class.

abundance: NA
j_gene: TRBJ2-2
d_gene: NA
v_gene: TRBV12-3/TRBV12-4
CDR3aa: CASSAPGATGELFF
CDR3nt: TGTGCCAGCAGTGCCCCCGGCGCCACCGGGGAGCTGTTTTTT

abundance: NA
j_gene: TRBJ1-5
d_gene: NA
v_gene: TRBV20-1
CDR3aa: CSALRDNSNQPQHF
CDR3nt: TGCAGTGCCCTACGGGACAACAGCAATCAGCCCCAGCATTTT

abundance: few
j_gene: TRBJ2-7
d_gene: NA
v_gene: TRBV6-5
CDR3aa: CASSYSETPPGYGYEQYF
CDR3nt: TGTGCCAGCAGTTACTCAGAAACCCCTCCAGGGTACGGCTACGAGCAGTACTTC

abundance: NA
j_gene: TRBJ2-1
d_gene: NA
v_gene: TRBV4-1
CDR3aa: CASSAGASAPYNEQFF
CDR3nt: TGCGCCAGCAGTGCCGGGGCTAGCGCTCCCTACAATGAGCAGTTCTTC

abundance: few
j_gene: TRBJ2-5
d_gene: TRBD2
v_gene: TRBV7-3
CDR3aa: CASSSLAGVETQYF
CDR3nt: TGTGCCAGCAGCTCCTTAGCGGGAGTAGAGACCCAGTACTTC

abundance: few
j_gene: TRBJ1-1
d_gene: NA
v_gene: TRBV6-6
CDR3aa: CASTHGGTEAFF
CDR3nt: TGTGCCAGCACTCATGGAGGCACTGAAGCTTTCTTT

abundance: few
j_gene: TRBJ1-4
d_gene: TRBD1
v_gene: TRBV20-1
CDR3aa: CSANPTGFGEKLFF
CDR3nt: TGCAGTGCTAATCCGACAGGGTTCGGTGAAAAACTGTTTTTT

abundance: NA
j_gene: TRBJ2-7
d_gene: NA
v_gene: TRBV27
CDR3aa: CASSPLRRAYEQYF
CDR3nt: TGTGCCAGCAGTCCGCTAAGGAGGGCCTACGAGCAGTACTTC

abundance: few
j_gene: TRBJ2-7
d_gene: NA
v_gene: TRBV5-1
CDR3aa: CASSGPGTEEPYEQYF
CDR3nt: TGCGCCAGCAGCGGGCCCGGGACCGAGGAACCCTACGAGCAGTACTTC

abundance: NA
j_gene: TRBJ2-7
d_gene: TRBD2
v_gene: TRBV20-1
CDR3aa: CSAAGGLASSYEQYF
CDR3nt: TGCAGTGCCGCCGGGGGACTAGCGAGCTCCTACGAGCAGTACTTC

abundance: NA
j_gene: TRBJ2-7
d_gene: TRBD2
v_gene: TRBV6-5
CDR3aa: CATTGRGDEQYF
CDR3nt: TGTGCCACAACGGGACGGGGGGACGAGCAGTACTTC

abundance: NA
j_gene: TRBJ2-7
d_gene: TRBD2
v_gene: TRBV12-3/TRBV12-4
CDR3aa: CASTPIKIGLAFETYEQYF
CDR3nt: TGTGCCAGCACCCCGATCAAGATTGGACTAGCGTTCGAGACCTACGAGCAGTACTTC

abundance: NA
j_gene: TRBJ1-4
d_gene: NA
v_gene: TRBV25-1
CDR3aa: CASSDPRLLEKLFF
CDR3nt: TGTGCCAGCAGTGATCCCCGCCTCCTTGAAAAACTGTTTTTT

abundance: NA
j_gene: TRBJ2-3
d_gene: TRBD2
v_gene: TRBV4-1
CDR3aa: CASSQDETSADTQYF
CDR3nt: TGCGCCAGCAGCCAAGATGAGACTAGCGCAGATACGCAGTATTTT

abundance: few
j_gene: TRBJ2-1
d_gene: TRBD1
v_gene: TRBV18
CDR3aa: CASSPKGAYNEQFF
CDR3nt: TGTGCCAGCTCACCCAAGGGGGCTTACAATGAGCAGTTCTTC

abundance: few
j_gene: TRBJ2-7
d_gene: NA
v_gene: TRBV27
CDR3aa: CASSWQGGYEQYF
CDR3nt: TGTGCCAGCAGTTGGCAGGGGGGTTACGAGCAGTACTTC

abundance: NA
j_gene: TRBJ1-5
d_gene: NA
v_gene: TRBV2
CDR3aa: CASSDGGGGQPQHF
CDR3nt: TGTGCCAGCAGTGACGGAGGGGGTGGACAGCCCCAGCATTTT

abundance: NA
j_gene: TRBJ2-5
d_gene: NA
v_gene: TRBV5-5
CDR3aa: CASSWAGLETQYF
CDR3nt: TGTGCCAGCAGCTGGGCCGGGTTGGAGACCCAGTACTTC

abundance: NA
j_gene: TRBJ2-3
d_gene: TRBD2
v_gene: TRBV10-3
CDR3aa: CAISQRGLETDTQYF
CDR3nt: TGTGCCATCAGTCAGAGGGGACTAGAAACAGATACGCAGTATTTT

abundance: few
j_gene: TRBJ2-2
d_gene: TRBD1
v_gene: TRBV12-3/TRBV12-4
CDR3aa: CASTPGQENTGELFF
CDR3nt: TGTGCCAGCACGCCTGGACAGGAGAACACCGGGGAGCTGTTTTTT

abundance: few
j_gene: TRBJ2-1
d_gene: TRBD2
v_gene: TRBV7-2
CDR3aa: CASSFAVAGGLEQFF
CDR3nt: TGTGCCAGCAGCTTTGCCGTAGCGGGAGGATTGGAGCAGTTCTTC

abundance: NA
j_gene: TRBJ2-5
d_gene: TRBD2
v_gene: TRBV25-1
CDR3aa: CASSGSGGGETQYF
CDR3nt: TGTGCCAGCAGTGGATCGGGAGGGGGGGAGACCCAGTACTTC

abundance: NA
j_gene: TRBJ2-1
d_gene: NA
v_gene: TRBV29-1
CDR3aa: CSVEDRVHNEQFF
CDR3nt: TGCAGCGTTGAAGACAGGGTCCACAATGAGCAGTTCTTC

abundance: NA
j_gene: TRBJ2-4
d_gene: NA
v_gene: TRBV20-1
CDR3aa: CSSHRVGKNIQYF
CDR3nt: TGCAGTTCGCACAGGGTCGGCAAAAACATTCAGTACTTC

abundance: NA
j_gene: TRBJ2-7
d_gene: NA
v_gene: TRBV18
CDR3aa: CASSPLQGKTYDQYF
CDR3nt: TGTGCCAGCTCACCACTGCAGGGAAAGACCTACGACCAGTACTTC

abundance: NA
j_gene: TRBJ2-1
d_gene: NA
v_gene: TRBV5-6
CDR3aa: CASSLTSIDYNEQFF
CDR3nt: TGTGCCAGCAGCCTGACCTCAATAGACTACAATGAGCAGTTCTTC

abundance: NA
j_gene: TRBJ2-7
d_gene: TRBD1
v_gene: TRBV5-1
CDR3aa: CASSFEGQGGEQYF
CDR3nt: TGCGCCAGCAGCTTCGAGGGACAGGGCGGCGAGCAGTACTTC

abundance: NA
j_gene: TRBJ2-2
d_gene: NA
v_gene: TRBV27
CDR3aa: CASTFGTGNTGELFF
CDR3nt: TGTGCCAGCACCTTCGGGACGGGGAACACCGGGGAGCTGTTTTTT

abundance: NA
j_gene: TRBJ1-1
d_gene: TRBD1
v_gene: TRBV7-6
CDR3aa: CASSLNNQGGAFF
CDR3nt: TGTGCCAGCAGCTTGAATAACCAGGGGGGAGCTTTCTTT